A selection of T cell receptor beta chains follows, all from one sample in a study of cytomegalovirus exposure and HLA in healthy donors. The method was immunoSEQ multiplex PCR; TCRdb's version includes in-frame clones alone and lacks a portion of them. The data contain 250,000 to 350,000 clones, 88% of them seen just once; the ten biggest clones take up around 1%. Sequenced: PBMCs. All receptors come from a man aged 25 to 40 in good health and CMV-seronegative. Each CDR3 is given with its conserved first and last residue. The D gene is left open where the match is weak. Where a row states a size, it is once, few, many or the class of an expanded clone; other rows omit it.

v_gene	d_gene	abundance	j_gene	CDR3nt	CDR3aa
TRBV7-9	.	.	TRBJ1-1	TGTGCCAGCCGACAGGTGTCACCTGAAGCTTTCTTT	CASRQVSPEAFF
TRBV5-4	.	.	TRBJ2-1	TGTGCCAGCAGCTTATACGCGGTCTCCTACAATGAGCAGTTCTTC	CASSLYAVSYNEQFF
TRBV6-5	.	.	TRBJ1-1	TGTGCCAGCAGTTACTCGTTCGGGAACACTGAAGCTTTCTTT	CASSYSFGNTEAFF
TRBV6-6	.	.	TRBJ1-2	TGTGCCAGCAGCTCTCTCCCGTTCAGATACTATGGCTACACCTTC	CASSSLPFRYYGYTF
TRBV5-4	.	.	TRBJ1-2	TGTGCCAGCAGCTTGGACAGGGTTGTTGAGGGAGCTAACTATGGCTACACCTTC	CASSLDRVVEGANYGYTF
TRBV4-1	TRBD1	.	TRBJ1-4	TGCGCCAGCAGCCAAGTTGTCAGGGGGCGTGTTGAAAAACTGTTTTTT	CASSQVVRGRVEKLFF
TRBV7-2	.	once	TRBJ1-2	TGTGCCAGCAGCTTAGCGGTAGAGGAGGGCCTCTATGGCTACACCTTC	CASSLAVEEGLYGYTF
TRBV27	.	.	TRBJ1-6	TGTGCCAGCAGTCCCGGGACACAGAGAAGCCCCAATTCACCCCTCCACTTT	CASSPGTQRSPNSPLHF
TRBV18	.	.	TRBJ2-7	TGTGCCAGCTCACCGTCGAGGGGGATACCCTACGAGCAGTACTTC	CASSPSRGIPYEQYF
TRBV6-6	TRBD1	.	TRBJ1-3	TGTGCCAGCAGTAACCGCGACAGGGGAACTGGAAACACCATATATTTT	CASSNRDRGTGNTIYF